The 2 T cell receptor beta chains below come from one sample, sequenced in a study of CD8+ T cells in alopecia areata. Sequencing templates came from extracted RNA that was reverse transcribed into cDNA. The table came from immunoSEQ multiplex PCR; TCRdb's copy has only in-frame clones and leaves some out. The sample includes about 130,000 clones, about 49% of them seen just once. Here the sequenced sample was CD8+ T cells sorted from blood, taken at week 0. The receptors shown here come from a human donor with alopecia areata.

The gene calls are TRBV6-6 and TRBJ2-3; tentative D call: TRBD2 (6 bases). CDR3 length: 15 amino acids. The V end lost 8 bases, the J end lost 2 bases, and 17 bases lay between the germline ends. From germline, CDR1 is MNHNY and CDR2 SVGAGI (reference sequence). The CDR3 spells CASSQREAATDTQYF. The CDR3 region has the DNA TGTGCCAGCTCTCAAAGGGAGGCAGCCACAGATACGCAGTATTTT.

The chain joins TRBV6-5 to TRBJ2-3; the D gene is possibly TRBD2 (5 bases). This CDR3 region has 13 residues. The germline V and J ends were trimmed by 7 bases and 4 bases, with 12 bases remaining between them. Germline lookup yields CDR1 MNHEY and CDR2 SVGAGI. CDR3 bases: TGTGCCAGCACCCAAATGGGAGCAGATACGCAGTATTTT. Translating it yields CASTQMGADTQYF.